The 9 T cell receptor beta chains below all came from one sample that was sequenced in a study of beta chain features in type 1 diabetes. Reverse transcribing all isolated RNA meant expressed TCRB transcripts were sequenced. The assay was immunoSEQ multiplex PCR, and TCRdb's table has in-frame clones only and misses some. The profile shows some 900,000 clones, about a sixth of them singletons. The material sequenced was naive CD4+ T cells from blood. These receptors were collected from a young woman in good health.

Written as DNA, the CDR3 is TGTGCCAGCAGTGAAGGGAGAGGTAGACAAAATCACTATGGCTACACCTTC. Translated, it gives CASSEGRGRQNHYGYTF. The chain couples TRBV6-1 to TRBJ1-2; no reliable D call. The V gene's germline CDR1 is MNHNS and CDR2 SASEGT. The CDR3 contains 17 residues. V was cut by 1 base and J by 3 bases, with 18 bases left in between.

This clone turned up a few times. The rearrangement links TRBV5-1 to TRBJ2-3, with D unresolved. The germline V and J ends were trimmed by 4 bases and 0 bases, with 9 bases remaining between them. From germline, CDR1 is SGHRS and CDR2 YFSETQ. This CDR3 is 14 amino acids long. The CDR3 nucleotides are TGCGCCAGCAGCCGGCGTACTAGCACAGATACGCAGTATTTT. Protein product: CASSRRTSTDTQYF.

With regard to this clone: One end of the junction fails to match germline, which may point to a read error. V and J are TRBV7-8 and TRBJ2-7, with D maybe TRBD2 (5 bases). The germline V gene encodes CDR1 SGHVS and CDR2 FQNEAQ. The length of the CDR3 is 16 residues. The CDR3 bases are TGTGCCAGCAGCTTAGTCCGGACTCCCGTAACCTACGAGCAGTGCTTC. This gives the protein CASSLVRTPVTYEQCF.

This clone came up a few times. This chain links TRBV7-9 with TRBJ2-1; D may be TRBD2 (6 bases). Germline V gives CDR1 SEHNR, CDR2 FQNEAQ (reference sequence). V was shortened by 5 bases and J by 9 bases, with 20 bases between the two germline ends. The CDR3 extends over 15 amino acids. The CDR3: CASSPGLPVGGEQFF. The CDR3 bases are TGTGCCAGCAGCCCCGGACTTCCGGTCGGGGGTGAGCAGTTCTTC.

This clone was observed a few times. The chain has TRBV6-5 and TRBJ1-2; D might be TRBD1 (5 bases). Deletions cut 2 bases from V and 6 bases from J, with 13 bases between. This CDR3 comprises 14 residues. Germline CDR1 is MNHEY and CDR2 is SVGAGI. The CDR3, as DNA: TGTGCCAGCAGTTACGGGGCAGGGATTGATGGCTACACCTTC. It codes for CASSYGAGIDGYTF.

This chain uses TRBV19 with TRBJ2-2; D gene uncertain. CDR3 length: 14 amino acids. Germline V CDR1 and CDR2: LNHDA, SQIVND (reference sequence). V dropped 5 bases and J dropped 9 bases, with 16 bases sitting between them. As DNA, the CDR3 is TGTGCCAGTAGTTTCCTGAGACTCAACCGGGAGCTGTTTTTT. Translating gives CASSFLRLNRELFF.

The chain recombines TRBV28 with TRBJ1-2, with D uncertain. The CDR3 runs to 13 residues. Germline values: CDR1 MDHEN, CDR2 SYDVKM. Trimming stripped 5 bases from V and 8 bases from J, with 15 bases between. In DNA, the CDR3 is TGTGCCAGCAGTGGCCGGGTCCGGAGAGGCTACACCTTC. This codes for CASSGRVRRGYTF.

The chain is built from TRBV6-1 and TRBJ1-1; TRBD1 matches at 8 bases. Trimming cost V 7 bases and J 7 bases; bases outside gene matches: 11. From germline, CDR1 is MNHNS and CDR2 SASEGT. This CDR3 contains 14 residues. CDR3 coding DNA: TGTGCCAGCATCCGACAGGGGAGGTATAGTGAAGCTTTCTTT. Protein product: CASIRQGRYSEAFF.

The CDR3 DNA reads as TGTGCCAGCTCACCACCGGGACAGGATGGGCAGTACTTC. Residues: CASSPPGQDGQYF. The V and J genes are TRBV18 and TRBJ2-7; 8 bases line up with TRBD1. The CDR3 contains 13 residues. Trimming at V came to 0 bases and at J to 9 bases, leaving 4 bases not matched to a gene. Germline CDR1 reads KGHSH; CDR2 reads LQKENI. Complete variable domain (other parts from reference TRBV18 and TRBJ2-7): NAGVMQNPRHLVRRRGQEARLRCSPMKGHSHVYWYRQLPEEGLKFMVYLQKENIIDESGMPKERFSAEFPKEGPSILRIQQVVRGDSAAYFCASSPPGQDGQYFGPGTRLTVT.